One and the same sample provided the 2 T cell receptor beta chains below, sequenced in a study of identifying expanded T cells in peripheral blood. Sequencing used immunoSEQ multiplex PCR; TCRdb keeps in-frame clones, though not all of them. In the table there are 97,000 or so clones, about nine tenths of which are singletons. What was sequenced was blood. These receptors were obtained from a person aged 18 to 75 in good health.

The chain has TRBV19 and TRBJ1-1; no firm D call. Per germline, CDR1 LNHDA and CDR2 SQIVND (reference sequence). With 4 bases removed from V and 4 bases from J, the gap between germline ends came to 19 bases. This CDR3 comprises 16 residues. CDR3 coding DNA: TGTGCCAGTAGTACCCAGAAGAGGCGTTGGGTCACTGAAGCTTTCTTT. Protein sequence: CASSTQKRRWVTEAFF.

This clone was detected once. The genes are TRBV28 and TRBJ2-2; no firm D call. The CDR3 loop spans 14 amino acids. Germline lookup yields CDR1 MDHEN and CDR2 SYDVKM. Trimming pared 3 bases from V and 1 base from J, leaving 6 bases between. CDR3 bases: TGTGCCAGCAGTTTCCCGCAGAACACCGGGGAGCTGTTTTTT. Translated: CASSFPQNTGELFF.